This T cell receptor (beta chain) was observed in a study of T cell responses to AZD1222 COVID-19 vaccine. Study-wide results and limits: Baseline serostatus was positive in only a handful of AZD1222 recipients. At 160-218 and 743-854, vaccine-associated CD4 TCRs were dominant, and they spanned spike. There were mostly white British donors and more females than males, and clonal diversity was possibly underestimated.

Germline V gives CDR1 MNHEY, CDR2 SMNVEV (reference sequence). Trimming removed 8 bases at V and 0 bases at J, with 13 bases between. This CDR3 has 14 amino acids. TCRdb's table, derived via immunoSEQ multiplex PCR, lists solely in-frame clones and lacks some. The sample has approximately 100,000 clones; about 86% are singletons. A single count supports this clone. Its antigen is not identified. The clonotype originates from an adult in good health. The chain joins TRBV27 to TRBJ1-1; weak D call: TRBD1 (5 bases). Sequenced material: peripheral blood, taken on day 0 of AZD1222 vaccination. In nucleotides, the CDR3 is TGTGCCAGCCTACGGGCAGGGCTGAACACTGAAGCTTTCTTT. Protein: CASLRAGLNTEAFF.